This T cell receptor (beta chain) is from a study of shared clonotypes between healthy human individuals. Study-wide results and limits: Among the subsets, naive ones generally showed larger estimated richness than memory ones.

Germline values: CDR1 SGHRS, CDR2 YFSETQ. The CDR3 has 15 amino acids. V lost 0 bases to trimming and J lost 6 bases; unmatched junction nucleotides: 3. Concerning this clone: The antigen is not known. Other DNA sequences of this sample code for an identical CDR3.

Sequencing used immunoSEQ multiplex PCR; TCRdb keeps in-frame clones, though not all of them. The repertoire includes about 380,000 clones, around 96% of them detected once, and 0.25% to 0.35% sits in the top ten. The receptor was derived from a man aged 25 to 40 in good health. The J gene is TRBJ2-1, the V gene TRBV5-1; TRBD2 matches at 10 bases. Sequences were obtained from memory CD8+ T cells sorted from blood. Subset described: CD45RO+ cells pooled with CCR7-negative TemRA cells. The CDR3 DNA reads TGCGCCAGCAGCTTGGTAGCTAGCGGGAGCAATGAGCAGTTCTTC. Protein product: CASSLVASGSNEQFF.